This entry lists 5 T cell receptor beta chains sequenced from one sample in a study of blood T cell repertoires in COVID-19. TCRdb's table, derived via immunoSEQ multiplex PCR, lists solely in-frame clones and lacks some. The data contain under 300,000 clones, 70% to 90% of them singletons. Sequencing input: PBMCs or T cells enriched from blood (not recorded which). These receptors all stem from a woman aged 40 to 50 with acute COVID-19.

The chain joins TRBV5-1 to TRBJ2-3; 8 bases match TRBD1. The V gene's germline CDR1 is SGHRS and CDR2 YFSETQ. With 0 bases clipped from V and 0 bases from J, the junction kept 9 bases outside the gene matches. This CDR3 contains 18 residues. The CDR3 bases are TGCGCCAGCAGCTTGGAGGACAGGGCCGTTATTAGCACAGATACGCAGTATTTT. Residues: CASSLEDRAVISTDTQYF.

The chain uses TRBV6-5 and TRBJ1-4; TRBD1 matches at 7 bases. V dropped 5 bases and J dropped 8; count of bases not matched to a gene: 11. The CDR3 spans 15 residues. Germline values: CDR1 MNHEY, CDR2 SVGAGI. The CDR3 region has the DNA TGTGCCAGCAGTCGCCAGACAGGGCAGAGGGAAAAACTGTTTTTT. Encoded protein: CASSRQTGQREKLFF.

V gene TRBV3-1 (or the pseudogene TRBV3-2) combines with J gene TRBJ2-7; perhaps TRBD1 as D (6 bases). Per the germline V gene, CDR1 is LGHDT and CDR2 is YNNKEL (reference sequence). The CDR3 sequence is 14 residues long. The V end lost 1 base, the J end lost 2 bases, and 9 bases lay between the germline ends. The CDR3 DNA sequence: TGTGCCAGCAGCCAAGTTTCAGGGGCCTACGAGCAGTACTTC. Translating gives CASSQVSGAYEQYF.

The chain carries TRBV10-3 and TRBJ2-7; 9 nucleotides line up with TRBD1. Losses at the gene ends were 6 bases for V and 6 bases for J; bases not matched to a gene: 6. Germline V gene sequence: CDR1 ENHRY, CDR2 SYGVKD. The CDR3 extends over 13 amino acids. Here the CDR3 reads CAISLQGAAEQYV. The CDR3, as DNA: TGTGCCATCAGCCTACAGGGGGCGGCCGAGCAGTACGTC.

V gene TRBV7-2 combines with J gene TRBJ2-1; the match to TRBD2 covers 13 bases. CDR3 length: 14 amino acids. V lost 1 base, J lost 11 bases, and 2 bases stayed unmatched. The V gene's germline CDR1 is SGHTA and CDR2 FQGNSA. CDR3 residues: CASSLGLAGGKQFF. The CDR3 DNA follows: TGTGCCAGCAGCTTAGGACTAGCGGGAGGAAAGCAGTTCTTC.